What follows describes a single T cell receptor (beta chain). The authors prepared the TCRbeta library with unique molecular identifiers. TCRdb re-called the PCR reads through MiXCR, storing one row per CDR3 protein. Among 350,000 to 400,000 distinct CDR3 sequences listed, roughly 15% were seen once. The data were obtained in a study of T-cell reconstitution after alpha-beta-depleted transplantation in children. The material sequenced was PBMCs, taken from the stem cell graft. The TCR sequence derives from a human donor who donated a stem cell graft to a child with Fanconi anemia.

The CDR3 region is CASSLRRRDGYTF. The CDR3 DNA sequence: TGTGCCAGCAGTTTAAGGAGGAGAGATGGCTACACCTTC. The chain joins TRBV28 to TRBJ1-2; D uncertain. Germline CDR1 and CDR2: MDHEN and SYDVKM. There are 13 residues in the CDR3. Deletions cut 2 bases from V and 6 bases from J, with 10 bases between.